Included here is one T cell receptor (beta chain) sequence, with context. Its antigen is unidentified. Only in-frame clones appear in the TCRdb table, and some are missing; sequencing was by immunoSEQ multiplex PCR. The table lists around 25,000 clones, nearly 70% of them singletons. This CDR3 spans 14 amino acids. Germline lookup yields CDR1 SGHVS and CDR2 FNYEAQ. This specimen comes from a study of tumor-infiltrating lymphocytes in localized non-small cell lung cancer. Study-level information: Some samples were collected after neoadjuvant chemotherapy; smokers, never-smokers and several histologies were included. Tumor tissue and non-adjacent uninvolved lung came from each patient. Whole-study findings and limits: No T-cell fraction difference was seen between IM1 and IM2 tumors.

The source material was lung tumor tissue. The rearrangement uses TRBV7-6 and TRBJ2-5, with D possibly being TRBD1 (6 bases). The J call is in doubt because the DNA end fits TRBJ2-7 better. This TCR was recovered from a human donor with non-small cell lung cancer. Written as DNA, the CDR3 is TGTGCCAGCAGCCCTGCCCGGACAGCCTACGAGCAGTACTTC. Translated, it gives CASSPARTAYEQYF.